This section outlines one T cell receptor beta chain sequence together with its context. As yet, its antigen is unknown. Only in-frame clones appear in the TCRdb table, and some are missing; sequencing was by immunoSEQ multiplex PCR. The table lists around 76,000 clones, 75% to 90% of them singletons, with over 2.5% in the top ten. Healthy donors had no documented immune events, such as infections, while sampled. The CDR3 runs to 18 residues. Germline V gene sequence: CDR1 LNHDA, CDR2 SQIVND (reference sequence). The V gene end was trimmed by 1 base and the J gene end by 0 bases; junction bases not matched to a gene: 10. This entry comes from a study of identifying expanded T cells in peripheral blood. General study results and limits: Across healthy donors, higher total template counts meant significantly greater roughly two-week count variance.

What was sequenced was blood. This TCR was sampled from a person aged 18 to 69 in good health. The V and J genes are TRBV19 and TRBJ2-3; 7 nucleotides match TRBD2. This CDR3 is CASSIGGPGGTSTDTQYF. The CDR3 bases are TGTGCCAGTAGTATAGGTGGCCCCGGGGGGACTAGCACAGATACGCAGTATTTT.